This T cell receptor beta chain appears in the sequencing data of a study of T cells in Graves' hyperthyroidism and ophthalmopathy. General observations from the study: The authors' 13 V-J model separated ophthalmopathy from stable hyperthyroidism. Prediction of ophthalmopathy progression came a median approximately 6.5 months pre-onset.

Enrolled ophthalmopathy patients presented with a Clinical Activity Score of at least 3, a NOSPECS grade of at least 4, and disease duration under 3 months. This clonotype was seen at least ten times. What it binds is not known. The V segment lost 5 bases and the J segment 6 bases; nucleotides outside the gene matches: 6. In germline, CDR1 is KGHSH, CDR2 LQKENI. This CDR3 has 14 amino acids. Amplified TCR beta CDR3 regions came from RNA transcripts. The HTBI primer set served for first-round RT-PCR of the TCR CDR3. In TCRdb, the multiplex PCR reads were re-called with MiXCR into one record per CDR3 protein. The table lists about 300,000 distinct CDR3 sequences, approximately 18% of them singletons.

J is TRBJ1-5 and V is TRBV18, with 8 nucleotides matching TRBD1. The source of this sequence is a man aged 50 to 59 with Graves' ophthalmopathy. The sequenced sample consisted of blood. CDR3 sequence (DNA): TGTGCCAGCTCAGGACAGGGAGGCAGTCAGCCCCAGCATTTT. It codes for CASSGQGGSQPQHF.